These 10 T cell receptor beta chains were sequenced from one sample in a study of cytomegalovirus exposure and HLA in healthy donors (dated by TCRdb to about 2017). Receptor libraries were prepared by the immunoSEQ multiplex PCR assay. A mixture of 60 forward primers for TCR Vbeta segments and 13 reverse primers for TCR Jbeta segments was used in the multiplex PCR. The clones in this table, taken by TCRdb from immuneACCESS, are in-frame only. Not every clone is retained; where verified, under half of the shortfall comes from an unresolved V gene, and the cause of the rest is unknown. The table for this sample lists about 84,000 clones. The ten top clones hold approximately 0.63% of the sample. The sequencing input was PBMCs. These receptors all stem from a man aged 50 to 59 in good health and CMV-seronegative.

V and J are TRBV29-1 and TRBJ1-1; D is perhaps TRBD1 (5 bases). The ends were cut back, 4 bases at V and 8 bases at J, with 11 bases in the middle. The CDR3 loop spans 11 amino acids. Germline CDR1 and CDR2: SQVTM and ANQGSEA. CDR3 bases: TGCAGCGTTGTATCGACAGAAGAAGCTTTCTTT. Translating gives CSVVSTEEAFF. Combining the CDR3 with reference TRBV29-1 and TRBJ1-1 gives the whole variable domain SAVISQKPSRDICQRGTSLTIQCQVDSQVTMMFWYRQQPGQSLTLIATANQGSEATYESGFVIDKFPISRPNLTFSTLTVSNMSPEDSSIYLCSVVSTEEAFFGQGTRLTVV.

The chain employs TRBV5-5 and TRBJ2-1, with 10 bases lining up with TRBD1. This CDR3 spans 15 amino acids. The J segment lost 4 bases and the V segment lost 3 bases, leaving 4 bases of the junction unmatched. Germline values: CDR1 SGHKS, CDR2 YYEKEE (reference sequence). The CDR3 is CASSSRQGAYNEQFF. The CDR3, as DNA: TGTGCCAGCAGCTCCCGACAGGGGGCGTACAATGAGCAGTTCTTC.

The chain recombines TRBV4-2 with TRBJ2-3, with 13 bases that match TRBD2. The CDR3 covers 18 residues. Per germline, CDR1 LGHNA and CDR2 YNFKEQ. J was trimmed by 5 bases and V by 0 bases; bases with no gene match: 8. CDR3 DNA sequence: TGTGCCAGCAGCCAAGATTGGACTAGCGGGGGCTCCGAAGATACGCAGTATTTT. The encoded protein is CASSQDWTSGGSEDTQYF.

The V gene is TRBV18, the J gene TRBJ2-3; TRBD2 is a possible D gene (7 bases). Germline loops: CDR1 KGHSH, CDR2 LQKENI. The CDR3 is made up of 15 amino acids. The V end was cut by 3 bases, the J end by 4 bases, with 14 bases between. This CDR3 reads CASSPFSRGPDTQYF. DNA of the CDR3: TGTGCCAGCTCACCGTTTTCGCGGGGGCCAGATACGCAGTATTTT.

The chain uses TRBV19 and TRBJ2-7, with TRBD1 matching 10 bases. The trim removed 6 bases at V and 2 bases at J, leaving 4 bases unmatched. This CDR3 is built from 14 residues. CDR1 is LNHDA and CDR2 is SQIVND in the germline V gene (reference sequence). The CDR3 region is CASRRGTGAYEQYF. CDR3 DNA sequence: TGTGCCAGTAGGCGTGGGACAGGGGCCTACGAGCAGTACTTC.

The V and J genes are TRBV28 and TRBJ1-1; the match to TRBD1 covers 11 bases. The germline CDR1 and CDR2 sequences are MDHEN and SYDVKM. V lost 5 bases and J lost 7; bases outside the gene matches: 3. CDR3 size: 13 residues. CDR3 loop: CASSMGQGVEAFF. Written as DNA, the CDR3 is TGTGCCAGCAGTATGGGACAGGGGGTTGAAGCTTTCTTT.

The genes are TRBV7-2 and TRBJ1-5; 8 nucleotides agree with TRBD1. The germline V gene has CDR1 SGHTA and CDR2 FQGNSA. The CDR3 covers 15 residues. V was pared by 4 bases and J by 10 bases, with 12 bases of the junction left unmatched. The CDR3 nucleotides are TGTGCCAGCAGCTCGTACAGGGGGTCCGGGGTACCCCAGCATTTT. Its translation: CASSSYRGSGVPQHF.

The genes are TRBV29-1 and TRBJ2-4; 9 bases align to TRBD1. Germline trimming cut 4 bases from V and 2 bases from J; bases unmatched to any gene: 3. The V gene's germline CDR1 is SQVTM and CDR2 ANQGSEA. CDR3 length: 14 amino acids. The CDR3 loop is CSVGGTGTKNIQYF. CDR3 bases: TGCAGCGTTGGGGGGACAGGGACCAAAAACATTCAGTACTTC.

The CDR3 reads CASTHSSSGSPKGELFF. In nucleotides, the CDR3 is TGTGCCAGTACCCATTCCTCGAGCGGATCCCCGAAAGGGGAGCTGTTTTTT. The genes are TRBV19 and TRBJ2-2; perhaps TRBD2 as D (5 bases). Germline values: CDR1 LNHDA, CDR2 SQIVND (reference sequence). With 7 bases removed from V and 8 bases from J, the gap between germline ends came to 26 bases. The length of the CDR3 is 17 residues.

The chain couples TRBV28 to TRBJ2-3; a weak D match, TRBD2 (6 bases). Germline V gene data show CDR1 as MDHEN and CDR2 as SYDVKM. Deletions cut 6 bases from V and 3 bases from J, with 10 bases between. This CDR3 contains 13 residues. The CDR3 nucleotides read TGTGCCAGCAGCCGGGACTTGACAGATACGCAGTATTTT. This codes for CASSRDLTDTQYF. Drawing the rest from reference TRBV28 and TRBJ2-3, the complete variable domain is DVKVTQSSRYLVKRTGEKVFLECVQDMDHENMFWYRQDPGLGLRLIYFSYDVKMKEKGDIPEGYSVSREKKERFSLILESASTNQTSMYLCASSRDLTDTQYFGPGTRLTVL.